This entry lists 23 T cell receptor beta chains sequenced from one sample in a study of shared clonotypes between healthy human individuals. Method: immunoSEQ multiplex PCR; TCRdb's copy keeps in-frame clones and lacks some. The table shows roughly 660,000 clones, with around 91% occurring only once. The sequenced material came from memory CD8+ T cells from PBMCs. Subset denoted: CD45RO+ cells pooled with CCR7-negative TemRA cells. The receptors here all came from a man between 18 and 29 years old in good health. Some clones in this sample may be carry-over from other donors' samples.

The rearrangement links TRBV19 to TRBJ1-1; D ambiguous. Germline V gene lookup returns CDR1 LNHDA and CDR2 SQIVND (reference sequence). CDR3 length equals 13 residues. Trimming took off 3 bases at V and 2 bases at J, with 7 bases between the two ends. The CDR3 DNA follows: TGTGCCAGTAGTATGGCGGTCAACACTGAAGCTTTCTTT. This encodes CASSMAVNTEAFF.

CDR3 DNA sequence: TGTGCCAGCAGCCACGCTTCCTACGAGCAGTACTTC. This gives the protein CASSHASYEQYF. V usage is TRBV6-6 and J usage is TRBJ2-7; D gene uncertain. V lost 6 bases, J lost 1 base, and 7 bases lay in between. This CDR3 has 12 amino acids. The V gene's germline CDR1 is MNHNY and CDR2 SVGAGI (reference sequence).

The chain joins TRBV28 to TRBJ2-1, with 10 bases lining up with TRBD2. The V gene end was trimmed by 10 bases and the J gene end by 4 bases; junction bases not matched to a gene: 7. The CDR3 covers 14 residues. From germline, CDR1 is MDHEN and CDR2 SYDVKM. Here the CDR3 reads CATATSGPYNEQFF. CDR3 bases: TGTGCCACCGCGACTAGCGGGCCGTACAATGAGCAGTTCTTC.

As for this clone: Other DNA sequences in this specimen translate into the identical CDR3. The chain has TRBV27 and TRBJ1-5; D is possibly TRBD1 (5 bases). V lost 5 bases and J 1 base, leaving 9 bases between the germline ends. This CDR3 has 14 amino acids. The germline gives CDR1 MNHEY, CDR2 SMNVEV (reference sequence). CDR3 DNA sequence: TGTGCCAGCAGTCCACGGGACAGCAATCAGCCCCAGCATTTT. Encoded protein: CASSPRDSNQPQHF.

V and J are TRBV9 and TRBJ1-2; 12 bases fit TRBD1. The CDR3 covers 17 residues. Losses at the gene ends were 1 base for V and 8 bases for J; bases not matched to a gene: 12. CDR1 and CDR2 from the germline V gene are SGDLS and YYNGEE. The CDR3, as DNA: TGTGCCAGCAGCGTACAACCGGGACAGGGGGCTGGTGAAGGCTACACCTTC. Protein product: CASSVQPGQGAGEGYTF.

The genes are TRBV2 and TRBJ2-1; 9 bases are shared with TRBD1. The CDR3 sequence is 14 residues long. V shed 10 bases and J 4 bases; nucleotides not matched to a gene: 8. CDR1 is SNHLY, CDR2 FYNNEI, per germline. Here the CDR3 DNA reads TGTGCCACCACGACCGGGACAGGGTACAATGAGCAGTTCTTC. This codes for CATTTGTGYNEQFF.

The rearrangement links TRBV9 to TRBJ2-7, with 7 bases aligning to TRBD1. The CDR3 spans 15 residues. J gave up 4 bases and V 0 bases, and 7 bases lay outside the gene matches. Germline CDR1 SGDLS, CDR2 YYNGEE. In DNA form, the CDR3 reads TGTGCCAGCAGCGTAGGTCCTGGGACAGTATACGAGCAGTACTTC. Its protein product is CASSVGPGTVYEQYF.

The genes are TRBV6-1 and TRBJ1-5, with D maybe TRBD1 (5 bases). The CDR3 consists of 15 residues. Germline V gives CDR1 MNHNS, CDR2 SASEGT. The V and J ends lost 0 bases and 5 bases respectively, with 11 bases between them. CDR3: CASSEALWGYQPQHF. As DNA, the CDR3 is TGTGCCAGCAGTGAAGCGCTGTGGGGGTATCAGCCCCAGCATTTT.

About this clone itself: Other DNA sequences in this sample translate to the same CDR3. The chain carries TRBV27 and TRBJ2-1; 9 bases line up with TRBD1. This CDR3 has 14 residues. The trim removed 6 bases at V and 4 bases at J, leaving 4 bases unmatched. Germline V CDR1 and CDR2: MNHEY, SMNVEV (reference sequence). The CDR3 loop is CASSPGTGYNEQFF. The CDR3 DNA follows: TGTGCCAGCAGCCCCGGGACAGGGTACAATGAGCAGTTCTTC.

The V call is TRBV6-5, the J call TRBJ2-4, with D possibly TRBD1 on 5 matching bases. V lost 6 bases, J lost 0 bases, and 9 bases lay in between. The CDR3 has 14 residues. From germline, CDR1 is MNHEY and CDR2 SVGAGI. The DNA for the CDR3 is TGTGCCAGCAGCCCAAGGGGAGCCAAAAACATTCAGTACTTC. The encoded protein is CASSPRGAKNIQYF.

The gene calls are TRBV27 and TRBJ2-7; possible D gene TRBD2, 6 bases. Looked up from germline, CDR1 is MNHEY and CDR2 is SMNVEV (reference sequence). Trimming removed 7 bases at V and 4 bases at J, with 11 bases between. CDR3 length: 12 amino acids. CDR3: CASMGRRYEQYF. CDR3 DNA: TGTGCCAGCATGGGGAGGAGGTACGAGCAGTACTTC.

The V call is TRBV19, the J call TRBJ2-1, with D uncertain. CDR1 is LNHDA and CDR2 is SQIVND in the germline V gene (reference sequence). The length of the CDR3 is 12 residues. Trimming stripped 0 bases from V and 7 bases from J, with 4 bases between. The chain's CDR3 is CASSIDSNEQFF. The CDR3 coding sequence is TGTGCCAGTAGTATAGATTCGAATGAGCAGTTCTTC.

V and J are TRBV5-6 and TRBJ2-3; D unresolved. With 2 bases removed from V and 2 bases from J, the gap between germline ends came to 9 bases. Germline values: CDR1 SGHDT, CDR2 YYEEEE. The CDR3 runs 14 residues. The CDR3, as DNA: TGTGCCAGCAGCTTTGACGGCAACACAGATACGCAGTATTTT. This translates into CASSFDGNTDTQYF.

The chain is built from TRBV2 and TRBJ2-7, with TRBD2 identical over 8 bases. The J segment lost 0 bases and the V segment lost 6 bases, leaving 16 bases of the junction unmatched. The germline gives CDR1 SNHLY, CDR2 FYNNEI. The CDR3 is 18 residues long. CDR3 bases: TGTGCCAGCAGAGACCCACTATCCCTCGCGGGAGGCTCCTACGAGCAGTACTTC. Protein product: CASRDPLSLAGGSYEQYF.

The rearrangement uses TRBV7-9 and TRBJ2-1; TRBD1 matches 7 bases. With V trimmed by 5 bases and J by 6 bases, 4 bases remained unmatched. The CDR3 length is 13 residues. CDR1 and CDR2 (germline): SEHNR, FQNEAQ (reference sequence). CDR3 nucleotide sequence: TGTGCCAGCAGCGACAGGGCCGGCAATGAGCAGTTCTTC. Amino acids: CASSDRAGNEQFF.

This clone was seen a few times. V usage is TRBV27 and J usage is TRBJ2-1; D gene ambiguous. V was clipped by 0 bases and J by 3 bases, with 0 bases between them. This CDR3 contains 12 residues. Germline CDR1 MNHEY, CDR2 SMNVEV (reference sequence). The CDR3 DNA is TGTGCCAGCAGTTTATCCTACAATGAGCAGTTCTTC. It is translated as CASSLSYNEQFF.

The genes are TRBV2 and TRBJ2-5; D gene ambiguous. Trimming took 6 bases from V and 0 from J, leaving 20 bases between them. The germline V gene encodes CDR1 SNHLY and CDR2 FYNNEI. This CDR3 spans 17 amino acids. The CDR3 nucleotides are TGTGCCAGCAGGGCTCTCCTTTGGGATGGTGACCAAGAGACCCAGTACTTC. It translates to CASRALLWDGDQETQYF.

The chain couples TRBV6-5 to TRBJ2-1, with D possibly called TRBD1 or TRBD2 (5 bases each). Trimming pared 2 bases from V and 4 bases from J, leaving 9 bases between. Germline CDR1 is MNHEY and CDR2 is SVGAGI. The CDR3 contains 14 residues. As DNA, the CDR3 is TGTGCCAGCAGTTACGAGGGGACGTACAATGAGCAGTTCTTC. Protein sequence: CASSYEGTYNEQFF.

This clone was recorded once. V is TRBV28 and J is TRBJ1-2; the D is unclear. Trimming stripped 3 bases from V and 0 bases from J, with 11 bases between. The CDR3 is made up of 15 amino acids. Germline V lookup: CDR1 MDHEN, CDR2 SYDVKM. CDR3 DNA sequence: TGTGCCAGCAGTTTGGATGTATCCACTAACTATGGCTACACCTTC. Amino acids: CASSLDVSTNYGYTF.

The V and J genes are TRBV10-3 and TRBJ2-7; tentative D call: TRBD1 (5 bases). The CDR3 contains 18 residues. The V and J ends lost 2 bases and 0 bases respectively, with 20 bases between them. From germline, CDR1 is ENHRY and CDR2 SYGVKD. DNA for the CDR3: TGTGCCATCAGTGAGCCCTATATTCAGGGTCCTAGCTCCTACGAGCAGTACTTC. Its translation is CAISEPYIQGPSSYEQYF.

The gene calls are TRBV5-5 and TRBJ1-1; the D gene is possibly TRBD1 (6 bases). This CDR3 has 13 residues. The ends were cut back, 6 bases at V and 4 bases at J, with 13 bases in the middle. Germline V gene sequence: CDR1 SGHKS, CDR2 YYEKEE (reference sequence). The CDR3 sequence: CASNLGAVTEAFF. CDR3 nucleotide sequence: TGTGCCAGCAACCTGGGGGCGGTCACTGAAGCTTTCTTT.

The V and J genes are TRBV6-5 and TRBJ2-7; no clear D gene. CDR1 MNHEY and CDR2 SVGAGI come from the germline V gene. The CDR3 spans 13 residues. V was trimmed by 0 bases and J by 5 bases, leaving 8 bases between them. The CDR3 coding sequence is TGTGCCAGCAGTTACTCCCTCCAAAACGAGCAGTACTTC. Its translation is CASSYSLQNEQYF.

The sample holds one count of this clone. The chain joins TRBV27 to TRBJ2-3, with TRBD2 matching over 9 bases. CDR1 MNHEY and CDR2 SMNVEV come from the germline V gene (reference sequence). V shed 2 bases and J 4 bases; nucleotides not matched to a gene: 4. This CDR3 spans 15 amino acids. Here the CDR3 reads CASSLLAGRPDTQYF. The CDR3 DNA reads as TGTGCCAGCAGTTTACTAGCGGGGAGGCCAGATACGCAGTATTTT.